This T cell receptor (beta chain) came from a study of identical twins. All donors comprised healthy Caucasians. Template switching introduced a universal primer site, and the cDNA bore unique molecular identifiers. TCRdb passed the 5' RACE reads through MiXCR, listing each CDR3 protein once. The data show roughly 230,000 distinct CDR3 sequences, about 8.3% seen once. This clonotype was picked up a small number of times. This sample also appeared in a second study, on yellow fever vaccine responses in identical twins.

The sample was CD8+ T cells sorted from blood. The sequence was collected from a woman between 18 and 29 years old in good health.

CDR3 loop: CASVSGRGSDEQYF. CDR3 bases: TGTGCCAGCGTTAGCGGGAGAGGTAGCGACGAGCAGTACTTC. The rearrangement joins TRBV27 to TRBJ2-7; 9 bases line up with TRBD2. The CDR3 contains 14 residues. V gave up 8 bases and J gave up 5 bases; unmatched junction bases: 10. Germline V lookup: CDR1 MNHEY, CDR2 SMNVEV (reference sequence).